This entry is about one TCR beta chain. Its antigen is still unknown. The sample originates from a study of human T cells and chemical hapten exposure. Study findings and constraints: Patch test score rose with PT1 expanded TCRs, significant at 8, 16, 32, not 4.

The CDR3 extends over 15 amino acids. Per the germline V gene, CDR1 is SGHAT and CDR2 is FQNNGV. V lost 3 bases to trimming and J lost 4 bases, with 15 bases between them. Time point: patch test 3, about 24 weeks after DPC sensitization. Regarding treatment: therapeutic diphenylcyclopropenone sensitization with weekly scalp DPC. Ahead of each patch test application, blood was drawn. TCRdb passed the RACE reads through MiXCR, listing each CDR3 protein once. This table has 82,000 or so distinct CDR3 sequences, 10% to 15% appearing once. The chain combines TRBV11-2 with TRBJ2-5; either TRBD1 or TRBD2 may supply D (5 bases each). This specimen was whole blood, taken in connection with sensitization to the hapten diphenylcyclopropenone (DPC). The TCR sequence derives from a woman in her 50s with alopecia areata. Some clones in this sample may be carry-over from other donors' samples. The CDR3 loop reads CASSFLGRRAETQYF. The CDR3 bases are TGTGCCAGCAGCTTTCTGGGACGGCGGGCAGAGACCCAGTACTTC.